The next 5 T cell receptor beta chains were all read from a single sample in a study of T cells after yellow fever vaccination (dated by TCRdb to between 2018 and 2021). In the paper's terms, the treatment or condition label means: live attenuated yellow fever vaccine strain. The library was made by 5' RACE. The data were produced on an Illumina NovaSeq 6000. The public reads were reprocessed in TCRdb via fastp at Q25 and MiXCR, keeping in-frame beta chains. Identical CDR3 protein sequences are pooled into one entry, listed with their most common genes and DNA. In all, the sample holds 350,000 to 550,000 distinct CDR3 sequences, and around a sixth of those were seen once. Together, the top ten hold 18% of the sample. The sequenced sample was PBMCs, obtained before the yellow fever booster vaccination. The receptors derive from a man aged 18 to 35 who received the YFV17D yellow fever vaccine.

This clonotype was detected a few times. The CDR3 region has the DNA TGCAGCGCGGACAGGGATGGAGAGACCCAGTACTTC. Protein sequence: CSADRDGETQYF. The rearrangement joins TRBV20-1 to TRBJ2-5; 8 bases fit TRBD1. Germline V gene data show CDR1 as DFQATT and CDR2 as SNEGSKA (reference sequence). The CDR3 totals 12 residues.

The CDR3 is CASSLATTEAYEQYF. The CDR3 bases are TGTGCCAGCAGCTTGGCGACGACCGAAGCCTACGAGCAGTACTTC. The chain combines TRBV5-5 with TRBJ2-7; D call uncertain. The CDR3 is 15 residues long. Germline V CDR1 and CDR2: SGHKS, YYEKEE (reference sequence). Trimming removed 0 bases from V and 2 bases from J, with 12 bases in between. Drawing the rest from reference TRBV5-5 and TRBJ2-7, the complete variable domain is DAGVTQSPTHLIKTRGQQVTLRCSPISGHKSVSWYQQVLGQGPQFIFQYYEKEERGRGNFPDRFSARQFPNYSSELNVNALLLGDSALYLCASSLATTEAYEQYFGPGTRLTVT.

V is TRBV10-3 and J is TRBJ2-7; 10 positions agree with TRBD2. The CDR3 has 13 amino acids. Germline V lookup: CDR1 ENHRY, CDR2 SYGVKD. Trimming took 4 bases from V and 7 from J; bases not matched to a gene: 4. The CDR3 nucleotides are TGTGCCATCAGTGGTGAGACTAGCGGGGAGCAGTACTTC. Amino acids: CAISGETSGEQYF.

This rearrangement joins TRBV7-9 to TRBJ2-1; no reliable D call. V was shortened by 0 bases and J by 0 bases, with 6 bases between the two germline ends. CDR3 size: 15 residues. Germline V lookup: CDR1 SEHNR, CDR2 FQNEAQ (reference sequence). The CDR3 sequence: CASSLARDSYNEQFF. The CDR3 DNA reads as TGTGCCAGCAGCTTAGCTCGTGACTCCTACAATGAGCAGTTCTTC.

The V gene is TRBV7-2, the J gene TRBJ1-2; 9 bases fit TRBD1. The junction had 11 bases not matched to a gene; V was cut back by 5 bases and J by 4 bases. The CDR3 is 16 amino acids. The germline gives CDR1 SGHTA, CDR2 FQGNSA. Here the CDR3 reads CASSPTGGPFIYGYTF. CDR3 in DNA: TGTGCCAGCAGCCCCACAGGGGGCCCTTTTATCTATGGCTACACCTTC.